A selection of T cell receptor beta chains follows, all from one sample in a study of blood T cell repertoires in COVID-19. TCRdb's table, derived via immunoSEQ multiplex PCR, lists solely in-frame clones and lacks some. Here the sample spans about 140,000 clones, under 90% being singletons. The sequencing sample was made of peripheral blood. The source is a man aged 70 or older who had recovered from COVID-19. The CDR3 runs from the conserved cysteine through the conserved F or W. Fields, in order: clone size, J gene, V gene, D gene, CDR3 protein, CDR3 DNA. The D gene is left open where the match is weak. Not every row has a clone size; where given, it reads once, few, many or a size class.

size: NA; J: TRBJ2-3; V: TRBV11-3; D: TRBD1; CDR3: CASSLGQGSTDTQYF; DNA: TGTGCCAGCAGCCTTGGACAGGGAAGCACAGATACGCAGTATTTT
size: NA; J: TRBJ2-7; V: TRBV25-1; D: NA; CDR3: CASSVLGAPHEQYF; DNA: TGTGCCAGCAGTGTTTTAGGGGCGCCCCACGAGCAGTACTTC
size: NA; J: TRBJ1-5; V: TRBV30; D: TRBD1; CDR3: CAWSPPQGQGENQPQHF; DNA: TGTGCCTGGAGTCCGCCACAGGGACAGGGAGAGAATCAGCCCCAGCATTTT
size: NA; J: TRBJ1-1; V: TRBV5-4; D: TRBD1; CDR3: CASSPDRAGYTEAFF; DNA: TGTGCCAGCAGCCCGGACAGGGCTGGATACACTGAAGCTTTCTTT
size: NA; J: TRBJ2-5; V: TRBV19; D: TRBD2; CDR3: CASSFTSGRKGETQYF; DNA: TGTGCCAGTAGTTTTACTAGCGGGAGAAAGGGAGAGACCCAGTACTTC
size: NA; J: TRBJ2-2; V: TRBV24-1; D: TRBD1; CDR3: CATSDSGTGGSGELFF; DNA: TGTGCCACCAGTGACTCCGGGACAGGGGGCTCCGGGGAGCTGTTTTTT
size: NA; J: TRBJ2-7; V: TRBV27; D: NA; CDR3: CASSLRGYEQYF; DNA: TGTGCCAGCAGTCTACGCGGGTACGAGCAGTACTTC
size: NA; J: TRBJ1-1; V: TRBV19; D: NA; CDR3: CASSISNTEAFF; DNA: TGTGCCAGTAGTATCTCGAACACTGAAGCTTTCTTT
size: NA; J: TRBJ1-1; V: TRBV25-1; D: NA; CDR3: CASSESGENTEAFF; DNA: TGTGCCAGCAGTGAGTCGGGGGAGAACACTGAAGCTTTCTTT
size: NA; J: TRBJ2-7; V: TRBV10-1; D: NA; CDR3: CASSEAGLPEQYF; DNA: TGCGCCAGCAGTGAGGCGGGACTCCCCGAGCAGTACTTC
size: NA; J: TRBJ2-1; V: TRBV7-2; D: NA; CDR3: CATALQLGEQFF; DNA: TGTGCCACCGCTTTACAGCTGGGTGAGCAGTTCTTC
size: NA; J: TRBJ2-7; V: TRBV4-1; D: NA; CDR3: CASRSGSGPSYEQYF; DNA: TGCGCCAGCCGCTCAGGGAGCGGGCCCTCTTACGAGCAGTACTTC
size: NA; J: TRBJ2-2; V: TRBV6-5; D: NA; CDR3: CASTGGGELFF; DNA: TGTGCCAGCACGGGTGGCGGGGAGCTGTTTTTT
size: NA; J: TRBJ2-7; V: TRBV20-1; D: NA; CDR3: CSASQGLEQYF; DNA: TGCAGTGCTTCACAGGGCCTCGAGCAGTACTTC
size: NA; J: TRBJ1-2; V: TRBV29-1; D: TRBD1; CDR3: CSAGQGKDLDGYTF; DNA: TGCAGCGCCGGACAGGGGAAGGACTTAGATGGCTACACCTTC
size: NA; J: TRBJ1-5; V: TRBV10-2; D: NA; CDR3: CASSEARGRGNQPQHF; DNA: TGCGCCAGCAGTGAGGCCAGGGGTAGGGGCAATCAGCCCCAGCATTTT
size: NA; J: TRBJ1-2; V: TRBV6-2/TRBV6-3; D: TRBD1; CDR3: CASSYYRGTNYGYTF; DNA: TGTGCCAGCAGTTATTACAGGGGAACTAACTATGGCTACACCTTC
size: NA; J: TRBJ1-2; V: TRBV18; D: NA; CDR3: CASSPGGPVRAGDGYTF; DNA: TGTGCCAGCTCACCTGGGGGCCCCGTACGAGCTGGAGATGGCTACACCTTC
size: NA; J: TRBJ2-5; V: TRBV11-2; D: TRBD2; CDR3: CASSFWTSGRSETQYF; DNA: TGTGCCAGCAGCTTCTGGACTAGCGGGAGGTCAGAGACCCAGTACTTC
size: NA; J: TRBJ2-3; V: TRBV18; D: NA; CDR3: CASSPPSTDTQYF; DNA: TGTGCCAGCTCACCACCCTCCACAGATACGCAGTATTTT
size: NA; J: TRBJ1-3; V: TRBV18; D: TRBD1; CDR3: CASSPRETGAILLGSGNTIYF; DNA: TGTGCCAGCTCACCACGAGAGACAGGGGCTATTCTGTTAGGGTCTGGAAACACCATATATTTT
size: NA; J: TRBJ2-7; V: TRBV6-5; D: TRBD1; CDR3: CASSLTGTVTYEQYF; DNA: TGTGCCAGCAGTTTGACCGGGACAGTCACCTACGAGCAGTACTTC
size: NA; J: TRBJ1-1; V: TRBV3-1/TRBV3-2; D: TRBD1; CDR3: CASSPGQGLVNTEAFF; DNA: TGTGCCAGCAGCCCCGGACAGGGCCTGGTGAACACTGAAGCTTTCTTT
size: NA; J: TRBJ1-3; V: TRBV9; D: NA; CDR3: CASSVQGISGNTIYF; DNA: TGTGCCAGCAGCGTACAGGGTATATCTGGAAACACCATATATTTT
size: once; J: TRBJ2-2; V: TRBV18; D: TRBD1; CDR3: CASSLLTKAGTGVTGELFF; DNA: TGTGCCAGCTCACTACTAACTAAGGCCGGGACAGGGGTCACCGGGGAGCTGTTTTTT
size: NA; J: TRBJ1-6; V: TRBV10-3; D: NA; CDR3: CAISESDTLNSPLHF; DNA: TGTGCCATCAGTGAATCCGACACGTTGAATTCACCCCTCCACTTT
size: once; J: TRBJ2-1; V: TRBV3-1/TRBV3-2; D: NA; CDR3: CASSQADGRAAPSYNEQFF; DNA: TGTGCCAGCAGCCAAGCAGATGGTCGAGCGGCACCCTCCTACAATGAGCAGTTCTTC
size: NA; J: TRBJ1-4; V: TRBV5-4; D: TRBD1; CDR3: CASSRDRSSEKLFF; DNA: TGTGCCAGCAGCCGGGACAGGAGTTCTGAAAAACTGTTTTTT
size: NA; J: TRBJ2-3; V: TRBV30; D: NA; CDR3: CASWRGEDTQYF; DNA: TGTGCTTCATGGAGGGGAGAGGATACGCAGTATTTT
size: NA; J: TRBJ2-5; V: TRBV7-2; D: NA; CDR3: CASSSLRETQYF; DNA: TGTGCCAGCAGCTCATTGCGGGAGACCCAGTACTTC
size: NA; J: TRBJ2-7; V: TRBV7-2; D: TRBD2; CDR3: CASSLEGLAVPSYEQYF; DNA: TGTGCCAGCAGCTTAGAGGGACTAGCCGTACCCTCCTACGAGCAGTACTTC
size: once; J: TRBJ2-3; V: TRBV9; D: TRBD2; CDR3: CASSVESGRPTDTQYF; DNA: TGTGCCAGCAGCGTAGAGAGCGGGAGACCCACAGATACGCAGTATTTT
size: NA; J: TRBJ2-7; V: TRBV11-2; D: NA; CDR3: CASSPQHYEQYF; DNA: TGTGCCAGCAGCCCACAGCATTACGAGCAGTACTTC
size: NA; J: TRBJ2-2; V: TRBV6-5; D: NA; CDR3: CASKTVGANTGELFF; DNA: TGTGCCAGCAAAACGGTGGGCGCTAACACCGGGGAGCTGTTTTTT
size: NA; J: TRBJ2-6; V: TRBV19; D: NA; CDR3: CASSIGVGLIGANVLTF; DNA: TGTGCCAGTAGTATAGGCGTTGGGCTTATTGGGGCCAACGTCCTGACTTTC
size: NA; J: TRBJ1-2; V: TRBV5-6; D: TRBD1; CDR3: CASSLPTGLWGYTF; DNA: TGTGCCAGCAGCCTCCCGACAGGGTTGTGGGGCTACACCTTC
size: NA; J: TRBJ1-4; V: TRBV11-2; D: TRBD1; CDR3: CASRQQGYTNEKLFF; DNA: TGTGCCAGCAGACAACAGGGGTACACTAATGAAAAACTGTTTTTT
size: NA; J: TRBJ1-2; V: TRBV6-5; D: NA; CDR3: CARGEGGGYTF; DNA: TGTGCCAGGGGAGAGGGCGGTGGCTACACCTTC
size: NA; J: TRBJ1-2; V: TRBV4-3; D: NA; CDR3: CASSQDKQPYGYTF; DNA: TGCGCCAGCAGCCAAGATAAACAGCCCTATGGCTACACCTTC
size: NA; J: TRBJ1-2; V: TRBV7-9; D: TRBD1; CDR3: CASSAPRDSYYGYTF; DNA: TGTGCCAGCAGCGCACCCCGGGACAGTTACTATGGCTACACCTTC
size: NA; J: TRBJ2-7; V: TRBV5-5; D: NA; CDR3: CASSLLAVAITYEQYF; DNA: TGTGCCAGCAGCTTGCTGGCGGTAGCAATCACCTACGAGCAGTACTTC
size: NA; J: TRBJ1-4; V: TRBV5-1; D: NA; CDR3: CASSSAVSATNEKLFF; DNA: TGCGCCAGCAGCTCGGCGGTCTCTGCAACTAATGAAAAACTGTTTTTT
size: NA; J: TRBJ1-2; V: TRBV2; D: NA; CDR3: CASSESPSSREGYTF; DNA: TGTGCCAGCAGTGAATCCCCCTCTTCCCGGGAAGGCTACACCTTC
size: NA; J: TRBJ2-1; V: TRBV3-1/TRBV3-2; D: TRBD1; CDR3: CASSPESGQGQFF; DNA: TGTGCCAGCAGCCCCGAATCAGGACAGGGGCAGTTCTTC
size: NA; J: TRBJ2-3; V: TRBV7-6; D: NA; CDR3: CASSLALGEVRTDTQYF; DNA: TGTGCCAGCAGCTTAGCGTTGGGGGAGGTTCGCACAGATACGCAGTATTTT
size: NA; J: TRBJ2-1; V: TRBV5-4; D: TRBD2; CDR3: CASSFLAASYNEQFF; DNA: TGTGCCAGCAGCTTTCTAGCGGCTTCCTACAATGAGCAGTTCTTC
size: NA; J: TRBJ2-7; V: TRBV3-1/TRBV3-2; D: NA; CDR3: CASSQDRRWSGSSYEQYF; DNA: TGTGCCAGCAGCCAAGATCGAAGGTGGAGCGGCAGCTCCTACGAGCAGTACTTC
size: once; J: TRBJ1-4; V: TRBV18; D: TRBD1; CDR3: CASSPRQGAEEKLFF; DNA: TGTGCCAGCTCACCACGACAGGGGGCGGAGGAAAAACTGTTTTTT
size: NA; J: TRBJ2-4; V: TRBV30; D: NA; CDR3: CAWRQQDLAKNIQYF; DNA: TGTGCCTGGAGGCAACAGGATCTAGCCAAAAACATTCAGTACTTC
size: NA; J: TRBJ1-1; V: TRBV30; D: NA; CDR3: CAWNLGQIRTEAFF; DNA: TGTGCCTGGAACCTAGGACAGATAAGAACTGAAGCTTTCTTT
size: NA; J: TRBJ2-7; V: TRBV30; D: NA; CDR3: CAWSVFHEQYF; DNA: TGTGCCTGGAGTGTCTTCCACGAGCAGTACTTC
size: NA; J: TRBJ2-1; V: TRBV7-9; D: TRBD2; CDR3: CASSPRAGGNEQFF; DNA: TGTGCCAGCAGCCCCAGGGCGGGGGGCAATGAGCAGTTCTTC
size: NA; J: TRBJ1-1; V: TRBV15; D: NA; CDR3: CATSRGQMNTEAFF; DNA: TGTGCCACCAGCAGGGGGCAGATGAACACTGAAGCTTTCTTT